This T cell receptor beta chain was identified during a study of blood T cell repertoires in COVID-19 (dated by TCRdb to 2018 to 2021). With respect to the entire study: Samples covering the acute and convalescent phases of COVID-19 were provided by collaborators in the United States, Italy and Spain. The prospective study material was composed of cDNA or gDNA derived from T cells, B-cell-depleted T cells, or PBMCs. Subjects who had been exposed to COVID-19, were actively infected with it, or had recovered from it provided the deeply sampled blood TCRbeta repertoires that made up the dataset. A freely available public database, intended as a resource for researchers studying the immune response to SARS-CoV-2, is where the repertoires were released. The samples were drawn from two sources: the first 160 participants of the ongoing ImmuneRACE study, and some 1,300 subjects contributed by 6 global collaborators. The sample metadata nearly always contained a de-identified subject ID, COVID-19 status, age in years and sex. Where available, HLA class I and class II types were obtained from metadata supplied by the sample provider rather than from assay-based typing. What the authors observed across the whole study: How much clinical and demographic metadata was included differed by source and by participant, and the metadata was provided uncurated.

V and J lose 4 bases and 4 bases, and a span of 11 bases separates them. The CDR3 numbers 14 residues from cysteine through phenylalanine. Only the CDR3 DNA stays, 42 bases, in frame from base 1. The germline V gene encodes CDR1 MGHDK and CDR2 SYGVNS. This clone turned up a few times. The clone's antigen remains unknown. One base away there is no much larger clone; base qualities are not given. TCRbeta CDR3 regions were amplified from genomic DNA using the immunoSEQ Assay, a bias-controlled multiplex PCR. On the authors' methods: The number of nucleated cells in each sample was estimated from the amplification of reference gene primers within the assay. To quantify the absolute abundance of each unique TCRbeta CDR3 rearrangement, sequence reads were collapsed and filtered. For each sample, productive Simpson clonality was calculated as the square root of Simpson's diversity index across productive rearrangements. In TCRdb, the immuneACCESS table is reduced to in-frame sequences with V and J assigned. These tables do not hold every clone; where another copy was compared, an unresolved V gene accounts for under half, and the others remain unexplained. For V, J and clone size, that table is used; D and trimming come from the DNA. Recorded for this sample are some 200,000 clones; about 83% of them occurred a single time. The ten top clones hold around 7.3% of the sample.

Each collaborating institution followed its own protocols to collect whole blood in K2EDTA tubes. For TCRbeta analysis, collaborators shipped samples as frozen whole blood, isolated PBMCs, or DNA extracted from either of those sample types. The sequence was collected from a woman aged 45-59 years with active or convalescent COVID-19. Here the chain combines TRBV25-1 and TRBJ1-5, and the D gene may be TRBD1, 5 bases matching. Sequenced sample: peripheral blood. In nucleotides, the sequence is TGTGCCAGCAGTGGGGCAGGGTTGAATCAGCCCCAGCATTTT. Its translation reads: CASSGAGLNQPQHF.